This T cell receptor beta chain was captured in a study of blood T cells in healthy people across ages. Sample-barcoded 5' priming and a J-beta primer mix drove a second PCR of about 6 to 12 cycles. Each CDR3 protein gets one entry after TCRdb re-called the 5' RACE reads with MiXCR. This sample has 1.5 million to 2 million distinct CDR3 sequences, with roughly 49% found just once. This clonotype has a handful of counts. Germline values: CDR1 MGHDK, CDR2 SYGVNS. The CDR3 consists of 15 residues. V gave up 1 base and J gave up 7 bases, with 14 bases separating them. The receptor's source is a woman between 40 and 55 years old in good health. The sequenced sample was blood. The rearrangement links TRBV25-1 to TRBJ2-1, with a possible D match to TRBD1 (6 bases). The CDR3 protein is CASSEWGQGINEQFF. DNA for the CDR3: TGTGCCAGCAGTGAATGGGGGCAGGGGATTAATGAGCAGTTCTTC. The whole variable domain, filled in from reference TRBV25-1 and TRBJ2-1, reads EADIYQTPRYLVIGTGKKITLECSQTMGHDKMYWYQQDPGMELHLIHYSYGVNSTEKGDLSSESTVSRIRTEHFPLTLESARPSHTSQYLCASSEWGQGINEQFFGPGTRLTVL.